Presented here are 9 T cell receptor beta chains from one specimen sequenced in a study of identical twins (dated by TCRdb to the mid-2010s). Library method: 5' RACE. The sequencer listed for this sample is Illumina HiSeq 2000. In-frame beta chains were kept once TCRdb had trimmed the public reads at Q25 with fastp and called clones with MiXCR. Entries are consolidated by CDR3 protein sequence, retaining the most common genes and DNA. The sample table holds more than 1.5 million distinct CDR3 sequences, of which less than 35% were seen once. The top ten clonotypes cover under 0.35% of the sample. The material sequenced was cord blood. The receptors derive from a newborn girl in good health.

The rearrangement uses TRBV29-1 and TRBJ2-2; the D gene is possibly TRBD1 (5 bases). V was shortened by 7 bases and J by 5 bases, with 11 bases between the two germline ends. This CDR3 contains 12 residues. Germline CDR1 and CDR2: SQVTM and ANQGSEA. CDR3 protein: CSAPKGTGELFF. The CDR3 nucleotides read TGCAGCGCACCCAAGGGGACCGGGGAGCTGTTTTTT.

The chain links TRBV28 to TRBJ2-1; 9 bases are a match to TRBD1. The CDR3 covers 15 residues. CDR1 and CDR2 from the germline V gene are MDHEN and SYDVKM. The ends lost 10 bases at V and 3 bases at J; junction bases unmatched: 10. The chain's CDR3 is CAILGWDRDYNEQFF. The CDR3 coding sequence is TGTGCCATACTAGGTTGGGACAGGGACTACAATGAGCAGTTCTTC.

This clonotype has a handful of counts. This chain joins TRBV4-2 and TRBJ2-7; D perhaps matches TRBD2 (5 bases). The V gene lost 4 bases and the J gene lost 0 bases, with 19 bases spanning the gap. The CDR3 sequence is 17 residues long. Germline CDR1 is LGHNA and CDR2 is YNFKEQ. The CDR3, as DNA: TGTGCCAGCAGCCCCCAATGGGAGCGGAGGAACTCCTACGAGCAGTACTTC. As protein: CASSPQWERRNSYEQYF.

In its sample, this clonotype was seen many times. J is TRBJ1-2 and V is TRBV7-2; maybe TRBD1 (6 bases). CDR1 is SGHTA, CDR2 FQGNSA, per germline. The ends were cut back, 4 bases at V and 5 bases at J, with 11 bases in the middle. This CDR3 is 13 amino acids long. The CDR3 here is CASSSGHLYGYTF. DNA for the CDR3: TGTGCCAGCAGCTCGGGACACCTATATGGCTACACCTTC. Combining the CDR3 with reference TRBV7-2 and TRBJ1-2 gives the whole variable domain GAGVSQSPSNKVTEKGKDVELRCDPISGHTALYWYRQSLGQGLEFLIYFQGNSAPDKSGLPSDRFSAERTGGSVSTLTIQRTQQEDSAVYLCASSSGHLYGYTFGSGTRLTVV.

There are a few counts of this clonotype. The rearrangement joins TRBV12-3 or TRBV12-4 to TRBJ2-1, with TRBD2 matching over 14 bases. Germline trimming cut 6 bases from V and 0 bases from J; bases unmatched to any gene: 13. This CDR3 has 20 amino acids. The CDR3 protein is CASSRNIGLAGGLSYNEQFF. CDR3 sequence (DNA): TGTGCCAGCAGCCGCAATATCGGACTAGCGGGGGGCCTCTCCTACAATGAGCAGTTCTTC.

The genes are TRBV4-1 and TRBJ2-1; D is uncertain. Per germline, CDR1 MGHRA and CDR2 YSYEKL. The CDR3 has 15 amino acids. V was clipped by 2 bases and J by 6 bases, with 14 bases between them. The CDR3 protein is CASSQSREVSNEQFF. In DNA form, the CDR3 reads TGCGCCAGCAGCCAATCTAGAGAGGTTAGCAATGAGCAGTTCTTC.

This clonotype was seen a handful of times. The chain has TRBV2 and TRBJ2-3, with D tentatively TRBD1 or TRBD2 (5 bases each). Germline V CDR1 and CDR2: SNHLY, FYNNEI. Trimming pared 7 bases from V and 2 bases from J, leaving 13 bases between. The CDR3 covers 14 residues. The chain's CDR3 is CASTEGFTTDTQYF. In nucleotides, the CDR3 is TGTGCCAGCACCGAGGGGTTCACCACAGATACGCAGTATTTT.

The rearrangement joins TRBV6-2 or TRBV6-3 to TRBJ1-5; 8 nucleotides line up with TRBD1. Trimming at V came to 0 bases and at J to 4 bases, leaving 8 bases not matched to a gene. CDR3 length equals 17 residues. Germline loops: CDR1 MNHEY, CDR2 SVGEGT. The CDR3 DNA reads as TGTGCCAGCAGTTACTCCGGACAGGGCCTCTTAAATCAGCCCCAGCATTTT. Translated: CASSYSGQGLLNQPQHF.

CDR3 DNA: TGTGCCAGCAGCCCTAGACCCGCAGAGAACACTGAAGCTTTCTTT. Its translation: CASSPRPAENTEAFF. The chain is built from TRBV4-2 and TRBJ1-1; no clear D gene. The CDR3 spans 15 residues. Per the germline V gene, CDR1 is LGHNA and CDR2 is YNFKEQ. V was clipped by 4 bases and J by 1 base, with 13 bases between them.